These T cell receptor beta chains were read from a single sample in a study of cytomegalovirus exposure and HLA in healthy donors. Only in-frame clones appear in the TCRdb table, and some are missing; sequencing was by immunoSEQ multiplex PCR. The table for this sample gives tens of thousands of clones. The material sequenced was PBMCs. These receptors were taken from a male donor in good health and CMV-seronegative. CDR3s include the opening cysteine and the closing phenylalanine or tryptophan. D genes are given only for firm matches.

D gene	J gene	V gene	CDR3 protein	CDR3 DNA
TRBD1	TRBJ2-1	TRBV5-6	CASSFRDRGHHEQFF	TGTGCCAGCAGCTTCCGGGACAGGGGGCATCATGAGCAGTTCTTC
TRBD1	TRBJ1-4	TRBV6-1	CASAGQGTTNEKLFF	TGTGCCAGCGCCGGACAGGGAACGACTAATGAAAAACTGTTTTTT
.	TRBJ2-5	TRBV30	CAWSVRRALQETQYF	TGTGCCTGGAGTGTACGGAGGGCACTCCAAGAGACCCAGTACTTC
.	TRBJ2-7	TRBV15	CATSTRRSSYEQYF	TGTGCCACCAGCACGCGGCGGTCCTCCTACGAGCAGTACTTC
.	TRBJ2-7	TRBV5-1	CASSTARQQYEQYF	TGCGCCAGCAGCACCGCCCGACAGCAATACGAGCAGTACTTC
.	TRBJ1-2	TRBV20-1	CSAGGGYTF	TGCAGTGCTGGGGGCGGCTACACCTTC
.	TRBJ1-1	TRBV6-6	CASSSNRASAFF	TGTGCCAGCAGTTCTAACAGGGCCAGCGCTTTCTTT
.	TRBJ2-1	TRBV19	CASSWTVETYNEQFF	TGTGCCAGTAGTTGGACAGTAGAAACCTACAATGAGCAGTTCTTC
.	TRBJ2-7	TRBV5-8	CASSFTGLNEQYF	TGTGCCAGCAGCTTTACAGGGCTCAACGAGCAGTACTTC
.	TRBJ2-7	TRBV9	CASSPSGGQYEQYF	TGTGCCAGCAGCCCGTCAGGGGGGCAATACGAGCAGTACTTC
TRBD2	TRBJ2-3	TRBV6-5	CASRLLAGGTDTQYF	TGTGCCAGCAGGCTCTTAGCGGGGGGAACAGATACGCAGTATTTT